Below are 5 T cell receptor beta chains sequenced from a single sample in a study of T cell changes during pregnancy in multiple sclerosis (dated by TCRdb to the late 2010s). Library preparation employed the immunoSEQ multiplex PCR assay. TCRdb mirrors the immuneACCESS table, restricted to in-frame sequences. Some clones are absent from its copies; in checked studies, under half trace to an unresolved V gene, and the reason for the others is unknown. The sample table records tens of thousands of clones; 85% to 95% of these occur just once. 0.21% of the sample comes from the top ten. Sequenced here: CD4+ T cells from peripheral blood mononuclear cells, sampled before pregnancy. Receptors originate from a female donor with multiple sclerosis, enrolled in a pregnancy study.

V is TRBV6-5 and J is TRBJ2-1, with D unclear. The CDR3 covers 13 residues. CDR1 and CDR2 (germline): MNHEY, SVGAGI. Trimming removed 7 bases from V and 3 bases from J, with 10 bases in between. The CDR3 is CASKVSGYNEQFF. In DNA form, the CDR3 reads TGTGCCAGCAAAGTGTCGGGCTACAATGAGCAGTTCTTC.

The V and J genes are TRBV5-1 and TRBJ2-3; D unresolved. The CDR3 consists of 15 residues. Trimming took 4 bases from V and 2 from J, leaving 14 bases between them. Germline-derived CDR1 and CDR2 are SGHRS and YFSETQ. The CDR3 region has the DNA TGCGCCAGCAGCCCCCGCGGAGCGAACACAGATACGCAGTATTTT. As protein: CASSPRGANTDTQYF.

The V call is TRBV4-2, the J call TRBJ1-2, with a possible D match to TRBD1 (5 bases). Trimming cost V 1 base and J 2 bases, with 11 bases left between them. Germline CDR1 LGHNA, CDR2 YNFKEQ. The CDR3 is 15 amino acids. Here the CDR3 reads CASSQAQGGNYGYTF. The DNA for the CDR3 is TGTGCCAGCAGCCAAGCCCAGGGAGGCAACTATGGCTACACCTTC.

CDR3 bases: TGTGCCATCAGCGATCCTATTGCAGGATCTGGAAACACCATATATTTT. The encoded protein is CAISDPIAGSGNTIYF. The V gene is TRBV10-3, the J gene TRBJ1-3; D is uncertain. Germline lookup yields CDR1 ENHRY and CDR2 SYGVKD. Trimming pared 6 bases from V and 1 base from J, leaving 16 bases between. The CDR3 loop spans 16 amino acids.

This rearrangement joins TRBV9 to TRBJ2-1; D is undetermined. The CDR3 sequence is 14 residues long. V shed 0 bases and J shed 5 bases, with 9 bases lying between them. The V gene's germline CDR1 is SGDLS and CDR2 YYNGEE. This CDR3 reads CASSVAREDNEQFF. DNA for the CDR3: TGTGCCAGCAGCGTAGCCCGAGAGGACAATGAGCAGTTCTTC.